This TCR beta chain was recorded in a study of T cell repertoires in cytomegalovirus infection. From the reads, TCRdb called clonotypes with MiXCR, one entry per CDR3 protein. Found here are 500,000 or so distinct CDR3 sequences, approximately 16% of them singletons; the top ten hold about 24%. Study-level points and caveats: CMV-specific TCR beta clonotypes restricted by HLA-C were the ones dominating the ex vivo response.

The CDR3 spans 16 residues. Germline CDR1 reads SEHNR; CDR2 reads FQNEAQ (reference sequence). Comment on this clonotype: Its target is not known. A junction boundary mismatches the germline segment, possibly from a read error.

This TCR came from a human donor in good health (CMV status not recorded). Some clones in this sample may be carry-over from other donors' samples. The chain employs TRBV7-9 and TRBJ2-1, with 9 bases lining up with TRBD2. The sequenced sample consisted of CD8+ T cells from PBMCs. The CDR3 reads CASSLEVTSGYNEQFF. The CDR3 DNA is TGTGCAAGCAGCTTAGAAGTGACTAGCGGCTACAATGAGCAGTTCTTC.